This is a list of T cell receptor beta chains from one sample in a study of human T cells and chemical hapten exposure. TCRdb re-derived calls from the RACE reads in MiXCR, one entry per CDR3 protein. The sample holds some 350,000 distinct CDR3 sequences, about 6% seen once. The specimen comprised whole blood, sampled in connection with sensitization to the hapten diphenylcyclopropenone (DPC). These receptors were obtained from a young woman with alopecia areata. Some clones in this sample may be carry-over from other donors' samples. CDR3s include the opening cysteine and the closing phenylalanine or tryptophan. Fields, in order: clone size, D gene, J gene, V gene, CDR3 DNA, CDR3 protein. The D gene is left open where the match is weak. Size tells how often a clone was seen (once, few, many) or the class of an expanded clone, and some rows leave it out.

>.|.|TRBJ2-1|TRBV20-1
TGCAGTGCTAGACCGGCGGATACCTACAATGAGCAGTTCTTC
CSARPADTYNEQFF
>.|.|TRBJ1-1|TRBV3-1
TGTGCCAGCAGGCCAGGGACGGCCACTGAAGCTTTCTTT
CASRPGTATEAFF
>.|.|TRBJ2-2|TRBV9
TGTGCCAGCACCCTGGGGCCATTAAACACCGGGGAGCTGTTTTTT
CASTLGPLNTGELFF
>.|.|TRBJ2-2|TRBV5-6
TGTGCCAGCAGCCAAGTCACCGGGGAGCTGTTTTTT
CASSQVTGELFF
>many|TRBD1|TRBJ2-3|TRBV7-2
TGTGCCAGCAGCCGGACAGGGGGCCGCACAGATACGCAGTATTTT
CASSRTGGRTDTQYF
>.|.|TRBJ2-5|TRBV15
TGTGCCACCAGCAGACCTGGACAGCAAGAGACCCAGTACTTC
CATSRPGQQETQYF
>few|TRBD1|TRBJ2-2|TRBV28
TGTGCCAGCAGTTCGGGACAGATGAACACCGGGGAGCTGTTTTTT
CASSSGQMNTGELFF
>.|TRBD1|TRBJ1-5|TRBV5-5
TGTGCCAGCAGCCCTGGACAGGGCAGTCACCAGCCCCAGCATTTT
CASSPGQGSHQPQHF
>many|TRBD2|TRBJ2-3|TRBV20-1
TGCAGTGCTCCGGGACTAGCGGACCGTCATACGCAGTATTTT
CSAPGLADRHTQYF
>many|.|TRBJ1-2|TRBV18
TGTGCCAGCTCACCAGGATCCCCTAACTATGGCTACACCTTC
CASSPGSPNYGYTF
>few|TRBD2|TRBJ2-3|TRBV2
TGTGCCAGCAGCTTTAGCGGGGGGCACGGTACGCAGTATTTT
CASSFSGGHGTQYF
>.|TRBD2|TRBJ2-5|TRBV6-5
TGTGCCAGCAGTACTAGCGGGACCAGCAATTACCAAGAGACCCAGTACTTC
CASSTSGTSNYQETQYF
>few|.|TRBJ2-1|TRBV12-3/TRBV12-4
TGTGCCAGCAGTTTATTAGGGGTGGAATACAATGAGCAGTTCTTC
CASSLLGVEYNEQFF
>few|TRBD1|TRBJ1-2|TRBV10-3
TGTGCCATCAGGACAGACAGGGGGCCTGATGGCTACACCTTC
CAIRTDRGPDGYTF
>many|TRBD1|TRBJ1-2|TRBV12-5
TGTGCTAGTGGGCCAGACAGGGGGATCTATGGCTACACCTTC
CASGPDRGIYGYTF
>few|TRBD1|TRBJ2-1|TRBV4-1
TGCGCCAGCAGCCAAGGAGGAACCGGGACAGCTGGTAGCAATGAGCAGTTCTTC
CASSQGGTGTAGSNEQFF
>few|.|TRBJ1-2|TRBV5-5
TGTGCCAGCAGCTCCGACCGCCCAACGGTCCTCAACTATGGCTACACCTTC
CASSSDRPTVLNYGYTF
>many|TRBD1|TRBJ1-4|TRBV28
TGTGCCAGCACCGGGACAGCTAATGAAAAACTGTTTTTT
CASTGTANEKLFF
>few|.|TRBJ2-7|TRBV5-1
TGCGCCAGCACCATCGAATCGGACAGCTACGAGCAGTACTTC
CASTIESDSYEQYF
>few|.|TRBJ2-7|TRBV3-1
TGTGCCAGCAGCCCCGGGGAAGGGACTGCCTCCTACGAGCAGTACTTC
CASSPGEGTASYEQYF
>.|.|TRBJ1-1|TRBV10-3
TGTGCCATTGGGCCAGGGAACACTGAAGCTTTCTTT
CAIGPGNTEAFF
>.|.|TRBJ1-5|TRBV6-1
TGTGCCAGCACCCCGGAGGGAGGCAATCAGCCCCAGCATTTT
CASTPEGGNQPQHF
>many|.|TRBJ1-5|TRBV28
TGTGCCAGCAGTTTAGGGGGGAATAGCAATCAGCCCCAGCATTTT
CASSLGGNSNQPQHF
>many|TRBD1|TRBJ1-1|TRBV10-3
TGTGCCATCAGTGTGGACAGGGGTGTGATGAACACTGAAGCTTTCTTT
CAISVDRGVMNTEAFF
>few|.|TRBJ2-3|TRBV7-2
TGTGCCCTCTCCTCGCTTAGCACAGATACGCAGTATTTT
CALSSLSTDTQYF
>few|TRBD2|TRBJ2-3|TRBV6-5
TGTGCCACCGGGAGGGACTACTTAGGGAACACAGATACGCAGTATTTT
CATGRDYLGNTDTQYF
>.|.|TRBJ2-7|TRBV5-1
TGCGCCAGCAGCGTACAGGGGAGGAGGGAGCAGTACTTC
CASSVQGRREQYF
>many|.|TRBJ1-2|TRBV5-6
TGTGCCAGCAGCCGTATACAAGATAACTATGGCTACACCTTC
CASSRIQDNYGYTF
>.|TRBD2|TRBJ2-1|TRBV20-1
TGCAGTGCTAGCCCTCCGGGACTAGCGGGGCATAATGAGCAGTTCTTC
CSASPPGLAGHNEQFF
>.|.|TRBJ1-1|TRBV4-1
TGCGCCAGCAGCCAAGGACACTTGAACACTGAAGCTTTCTTT
CASSQGHLNTEAFF
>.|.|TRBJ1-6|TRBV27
TGTGCCAGCAGCCCGAACAGCCCTAGCTCCTATAATTCACCCCTCCACTTT
CASSPNSPSSYNSPLHF
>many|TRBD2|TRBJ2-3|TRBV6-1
TGTGCCAGCAGTACCACTAGCGGGGGACGGGATACGCAGTATTTT
CASSTTSGGRDTQYF
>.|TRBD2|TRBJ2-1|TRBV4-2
TGTGCCAGCAGCCAAGATCCGGGGGGGACCTACAATGAGCAGTTCTTC
CASSQDPGGTYNEQFF
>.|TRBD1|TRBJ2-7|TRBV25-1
TGTGCCAGCAGTGAATGGACAGGGTACGAGCAGTACTTC
CASSEWTGYEQYF
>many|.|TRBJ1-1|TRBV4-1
TGCGCCAGCAGCCAAGGCTGGGCCCCTGGCATGAACACTGAAGCTTTCTTT
CASSQGWAPGMNTEAFF
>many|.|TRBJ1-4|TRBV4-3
TGCGCCAGCAGCCAAGCGACAGGCCGCAATGAAAAACTGTTTTTT
CASSQATGRNEKLFF
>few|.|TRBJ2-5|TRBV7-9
TGTGCCAGCAGCTTGGGCGGGAACGAAGAGACCCAGTACTTC
CASSLGGNEETQYF
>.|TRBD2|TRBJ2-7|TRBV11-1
TGTGCCAGCAGCTTAAACCCGCGGGGGGACGAGCAGTACTTC
CASSLNPRGDEQYF
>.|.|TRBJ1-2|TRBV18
TGTGCCAGCTCGCGAGCAAACAGGGATGGCTACACCTTC
CASSRANRDGYTF
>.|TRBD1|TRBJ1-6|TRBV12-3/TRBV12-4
TGTGCCAGCAGTTCAACAGGGGGCAGGCCCCTCCACTTT
CASSSTGGRPLHF
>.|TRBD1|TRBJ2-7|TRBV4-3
TGCGCCAGCAGCCAAGCTAGGTCCGGGACAGGCTCCTACGAGCAGTACTTC
CASSQARSGTGSYEQYF
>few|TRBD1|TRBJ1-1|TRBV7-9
TGTGCCAGCAGCTTAGTTGCAGGGGGCTATATCACTGAAGCTTTCTTT
CASSLVAGGYITEAFF
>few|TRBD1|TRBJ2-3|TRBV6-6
TGTGCCAGCAGTTACTCGGACCAGACTGGGACAGGCACAGATACGCAGTATTTT
CASSYSDQTGTGTDTQYF
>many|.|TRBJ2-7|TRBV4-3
TGCGCCAGCAGCCAAACCCGGCAGTACGAGCAGTACTTC
CASSQTRQYEQYF
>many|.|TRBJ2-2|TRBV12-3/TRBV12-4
TGTGCCAGCAGTTACCTTGGGGAGTCCGGGGAGCTGTTTTTT
CASSYLGESGELFF